This entry lists 14 T cell receptor beta chains sequenced from one sample in a study of human T cells and chemical hapten exposure (dated by TCRdb to the early 2020s). The library relied on RACE. The instrument was a NextSeq 500. TCRdb cleaned the public reads at Q25 with fastp, built clones with MiXCR and kept in-frame beta chains. Each record represents a unique CDR3 protein, reported with the most common genes and DNA among its rows. This sample has around 200,000 distinct CDR3 sequences in its table, and about 25% of those were observed once. In total, the top ten clones hold 2.5% of the sample. This sample's time point label indicates: patch test 3, about 24 weeks after DPC sensitization. This specimen's treatment or condition label, per the study, means: therapeutic diphenylcyclopropenone sensitization with weekly scalp DPC. Sequenced here: whole blood, sampled in connection with sensitization to the hapten diphenylcyclopropenone (DPC). These receptors all come from a woman aged 40 to 50 with alopecia areata. Some clones in this sample may be carry-over from other donors' samples.

This clonotype was observed a few times. The genes are TRBV28 and TRBJ2-5; the D call may be TRBD1 or TRBD2 (5 bases each). The CDR3 loop spans 14 amino acids. Between the trimmed V and J ends, which lost 7 bases and 5 bases, there was a span of 17 bases. Germline values: CDR1 MDHEN, CDR2 SYDVKM. In DNA form, the CDR3 reads TGTGCCAGCACCCCTACGGGGCCTTACGAGACCCAGTACTTC. This codes for CASTPTGPYETQYF. The whole variable domain, filled in from reference TRBV28 and TRBJ2-5, reads DVKVTQSSRYLVKRTGEKVFLECVQDMDHENMFWYRQDPGLGLRLIYFSYDVKMKEKGDIPEGYSVSREKKERFSLILESASTNQTSMYLCASTPTGPYETQYFGPGTRLLVL.

The chain recombines TRBV29-1 with TRBJ2-1; D unclear. Trimming removed 5 bases from V and 4 bases from J, with 9 bases in between. The V gene's germline CDR1 is SQVTM and CDR2 ANQGSEA. The CDR3 contains 12 residues. CDR3 protein: CSVPTQYNEQFF. CDR3 in DNA: TGCAGCGTTCCAACACAATACAATGAGCAGTTCTTC.

This clonotype was observed a few times. The CDR3 region is CASRGQGNSNQPQHF. Here the CDR3 DNA reads TGTGCCAGCAGGGGACAGGGGAATAGCAATCAGCCCCAGCATTTT. The J gene is TRBJ1-5, the V gene TRBV28, with 10 nucleotides matching TRBD1. The CDR3 is made up of 15 amino acids. The V gene end was trimmed by 6 bases and the J gene end by 0 bases; junction bases not matched to a gene: 2. Germline V lookup: CDR1 MDHEN, CDR2 SYDVKM.

The chain combines TRBV4-2 with TRBJ2-3, with 7 bases identical to TRBD2. CDR3 length equals 17 residues. Germline lookup yields CDR1 LGHNA and CDR2 YNFKEQ. With 0 bases clipped from V and 1 base from J, the junction kept 7 bases outside the gene matches. The CDR3 is CASSQEWLAARTDTQYF. The CDR3 nucleotides are TGTGCCAGCAGCCAAGAATGGCTAGCGGCCCGCACAGATACGCAGTATTTT.

The table lists this clonotype with many counts. The chain carries TRBV29-1 and TRBJ1-1; TRBD1 agrees at 7 bases. The CDR3 loop spans 12 amino acids. CDR1 is SQVTM and CDR2 is ANQGSEA in the germline V gene. V lost 4 bases and J lost 11; bases outside the gene matches: 10. The CDR3 spells CSVVEGGASAFF. DNA of the CDR3: TGCAGCGTTGTGGAAGGGGGCGCCTCGGCTTTCTTT.

This chain uses TRBV5-6 with TRBJ2-3; D unresolved. The germline V gene has CDR1 SGHDT and CDR2 YYEEEE. This CDR3 comprises 14 residues. V dropped 1 base and J dropped 4 bases, with 10 bases sitting between them. The CDR3 DNA sequence: TGTGCCAGCAGCTTGCCCACTGCAGCAGATACGCAGTATTTT. Its translation is CASSLPTAADTQYF.

The CDR3 DNA follows: TGTGCCAGCAGTTTAGAATTACCTAACGTCTTTGGTGTACATCCCACCTTC. Translating it yields CASSLELPNVFGVHPTF. V is TRBV28 and J is TRBJ1-2; D unclear. V was cut by 2 bases and J by 13 bases, with 29 bases left in between. Per the germline V gene, CDR1 is MDHEN and CDR2 is SYDVKM. The CDR3 consists of 17 residues.

This clonotype was detected a few times. This chain joins TRBV6-5 and TRBJ1-1; TRBD1 might be the D (6 bases). Per germline, CDR1 MNHEY and CDR2 SVGAGI. There are 14 residues in the CDR3. V shed 10 bases and J shed 2 bases, with 17 bases lying between them. The CDR3 protein is CATRRGIGNTEAFF. The CDR3 DNA sequence: TGTGCCACCAGGAGGGGGATCGGCAACACTGAAGCTTTCTTT.

This clonotype was counted only a few times. The chain links TRBV5-1 to TRBJ2-3; D is unclear. The V and J ends lost 2 bases and 0 bases respectively, with 7 bases between them. The germline gives CDR1 SGHRS, CDR2 YFSETQ. There are 14 residues in the CDR3. CDR3: CASSFGRSTDTQYF. In DNA, the CDR3 is TGCGCCAGCAGCTTTGGCAGAAGCACAGATACGCAGTATTTT. Supplemented by reference TRBV5-1 and TRBJ2-3, the full variable domain reads KAGVTQTPRYLIKTRGQQVTLSCSPISGHRSVSWYQQTPGQGLQFLFEYFSETQRNKGNFPGRFSGRQFSNSRSEMNVSTLELGDSALYLCASSFGRSTDTQYFGPGTRLTVL.

The DNA of the CDR3 is TGCAGTGCTAGCCGGACAGGGGGCGGCACTGAAGCTTTCTTT. Translating it yields CSASRTGGGTEAFF. The rearrangement joins TRBV20-1 to TRBJ1-1; 11 positions agree with TRBD1. The junction had 4 bases not matched to a gene; V was cut back by 3 bases and J by 4 bases. The CDR3 is 14 amino acids. CDR1 is DFQATT, CDR2 SNEGSKA, per germline (reference sequence).

V usage is TRBV20-1 and J usage is TRBJ2-3; 12 bases line up with TRBD2. V lost 3 bases and J lost 0; bases outside the gene matches: 4. Germline assignment: CDR1 DFQATT and CDR2 SNEGSKA (reference sequence). This CDR3 is built from 16 residues. CDR3 DNA sequence: TGCAGTGCTAGTCCTAGCGGGAGGGCTAGCACAGATACGCAGTATTTT. Amino acid sequence: CSASPSGRASTDTQYF.

The rearrangement uses TRBV10-3 and TRBJ1-6; no definite D call. With 7 bases removed from V and 7 bases from J, the gap between germline ends came to 17 bases. The length of the CDR3 is 15 residues. Germline CDR1 and CDR2: ENHRY and SYGVKD. The CDR3 region is CAIKREDGLNSPLHF. The CDR3 DNA sequence: TGTGCCATCAAACGGGAAGACGGGCTCAATTCACCCCTCCACTTT.

This chain joins TRBV10-3 and TRBJ1-6; TRBD1 agrees at 9 bases. After removal of 6 bases from V and 10 bases from J, the junction contained 7 bases not matched to a gene. CDR1 is ENHRY, CDR2 SYGVKD, per germline. The CDR3 sequence is 14 residues long. The CDR3 sequence: CAISRQGERSPLHF. The CDR3, as DNA: TGTGCCATCAGCCGACAGGGGGAAAGGTCACCCCTCCACTTT.

This clonotype was picked up a small number of times. The DNA for the CDR3 is TGTGCCAGCAGTTTATCTTCTCGACTAGTTGGTGGAGATACGCAGTATTTT. Residues: CASSLSSRLVGGDTQYF. V usage is TRBV27 and J usage is TRBJ2-3; perhaps TRBD2 as D (6 bases). V was pared by 0 bases and J by 5 bases, with 18 bases between. CDR3 length: 17 residues. Germline V gene sequence: CDR1 MNHEY, CDR2 SMNVEV (reference sequence).